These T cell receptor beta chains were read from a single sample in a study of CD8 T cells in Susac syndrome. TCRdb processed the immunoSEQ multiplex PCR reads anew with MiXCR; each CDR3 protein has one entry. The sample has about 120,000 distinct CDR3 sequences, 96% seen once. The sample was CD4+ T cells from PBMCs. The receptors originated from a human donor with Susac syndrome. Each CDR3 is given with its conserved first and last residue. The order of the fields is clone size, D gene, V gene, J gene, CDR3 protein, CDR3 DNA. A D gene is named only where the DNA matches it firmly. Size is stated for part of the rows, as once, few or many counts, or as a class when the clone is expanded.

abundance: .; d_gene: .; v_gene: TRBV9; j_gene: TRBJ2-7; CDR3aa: CASGPATTYEQYF; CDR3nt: TGTGCCAGCGGACCCGCAACCACGTACGAGCAGTACTTC
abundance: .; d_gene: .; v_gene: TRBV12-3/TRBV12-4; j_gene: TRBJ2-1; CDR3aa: CASSIADEQFF; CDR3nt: TGTGCCAGCAGCATAGCGGATGAGCAGTTCTTC
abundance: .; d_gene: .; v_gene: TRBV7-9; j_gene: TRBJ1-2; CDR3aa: CASSSTSWGSYGYTF; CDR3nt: TGTGCCAGCAGCTCCACATCGTGGGGGTCCTATGGCTACACCTTC
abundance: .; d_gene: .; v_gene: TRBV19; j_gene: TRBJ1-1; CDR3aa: CASKANTEAFF; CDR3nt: TGTGCCAGTAAAGCGAACACTGAAGCTTTCTTT
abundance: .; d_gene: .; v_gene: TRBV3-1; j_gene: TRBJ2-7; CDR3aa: CASSLRDTYEQYF; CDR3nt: TGTGCCAGCAGCCTCCGGGACACTTACGAGCAGTACTTC
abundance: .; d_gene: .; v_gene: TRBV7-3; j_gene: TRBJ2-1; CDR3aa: CASSLNMGTEQFF; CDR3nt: TGTGCCAGCAGTTTAAATATGGGCACTGAGCAGTTCTTC
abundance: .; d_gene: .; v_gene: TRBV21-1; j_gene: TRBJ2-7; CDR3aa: CASGTKQGDVYEQYF; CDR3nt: TGTGCCAGCGGTACTAAGCAGGGGGACGTCTACGAGCAGTACTTC
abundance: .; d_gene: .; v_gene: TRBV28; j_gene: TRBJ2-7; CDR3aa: CASRPGTPNYEQYF; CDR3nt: TGTGCCAGCAGACCCGGGACACCTAACTACGAGCAGTACTTC
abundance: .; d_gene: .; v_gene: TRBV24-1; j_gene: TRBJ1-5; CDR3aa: CATSDLNQPQHF; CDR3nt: TGTGCCACCAGTGACCTCAATCAGCCCCAGCATTTT
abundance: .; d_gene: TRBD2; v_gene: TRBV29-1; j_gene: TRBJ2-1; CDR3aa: CSYWRGAGGPGEQFF; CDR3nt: TGCTCATACTGGAGGGGAGCGGGAGGGCCCGGTGAGCAGTTCTTC
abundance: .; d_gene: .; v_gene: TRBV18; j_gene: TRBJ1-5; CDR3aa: CASSRNLDSQPQHF; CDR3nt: TGTGCCAGCTCACGGAACCTTGACAGTCAGCCCCAGCATTTT
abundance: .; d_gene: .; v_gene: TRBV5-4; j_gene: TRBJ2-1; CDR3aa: CASSSKLGVNEQFF; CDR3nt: TGTGCCAGCAGCTCAAAGTTAGGGGTCAATGAGCAGTTCTTC
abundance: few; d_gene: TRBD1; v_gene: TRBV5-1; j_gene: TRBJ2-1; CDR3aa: CASSSGQHNEQFF; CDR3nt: TGCGCCAGCAGCTCGGGACAGCACAATGAGCAGTTCTTC
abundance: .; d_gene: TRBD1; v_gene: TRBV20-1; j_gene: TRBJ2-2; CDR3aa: CSARQGDTGELFF; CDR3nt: TGCAGTGCACGACAGGGTGACACCGGGGAGCTGTTTTTT
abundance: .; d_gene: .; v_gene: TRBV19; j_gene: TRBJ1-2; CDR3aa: CASSPGRQETYTF; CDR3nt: TGTGCCAGTAGTCCCGGTCGACAGGAGACCTACACCTTC
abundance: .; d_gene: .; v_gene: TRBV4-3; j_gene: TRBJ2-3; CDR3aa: CASSQLSGDTQYF; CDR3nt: TGCGCCAGCAGCCAACTTTCGGGGGATACGCAGTATTTT
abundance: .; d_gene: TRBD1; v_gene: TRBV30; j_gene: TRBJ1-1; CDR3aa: CAWKGRGTAFF; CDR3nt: TGTGCCTGGAAAGGCAGGGGGACAGCTTTCTTT
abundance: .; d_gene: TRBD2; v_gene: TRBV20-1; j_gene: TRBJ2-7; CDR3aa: CSAPSPGGREQYF; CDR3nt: TGCAGTGCGCCCTCACCGGGAGGGAGAGAGCAGTACTTC
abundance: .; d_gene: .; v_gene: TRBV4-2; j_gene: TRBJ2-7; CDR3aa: CASATGISYEQYF; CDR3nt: TGTGCCAGCGCCACAGGGATTTCCTACGAGCAGTACTTC
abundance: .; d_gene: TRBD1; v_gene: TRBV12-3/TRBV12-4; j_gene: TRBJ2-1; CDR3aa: CASSTPGTAILFF; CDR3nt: TGTGCCAGCAGTACGCCCGGGACAGCGATCTTGTTCTTC
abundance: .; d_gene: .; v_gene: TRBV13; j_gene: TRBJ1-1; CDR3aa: CASSLSARTEAFF; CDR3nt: TGTGCCAGCAGCTTATCAGCGAGGACTGAAGCTTTCTTT
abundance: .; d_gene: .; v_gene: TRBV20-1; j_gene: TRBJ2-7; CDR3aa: CSARDPRRGGYEQYF; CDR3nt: TGCAGTGCTAGAGATCCCAGGAGGGGCGGCTACGAGCAGTACTTC
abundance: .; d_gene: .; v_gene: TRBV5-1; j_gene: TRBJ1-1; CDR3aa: CASSSLWGNTEAFF; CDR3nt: TGCGCCAGCAGCTCCCTCTGGGGGAACACTGAAGCTTTCTTT
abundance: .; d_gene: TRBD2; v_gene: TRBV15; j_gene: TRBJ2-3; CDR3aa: CATSRDLGAGADTQYF; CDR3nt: TGTGCCACCAGCAGAGATCTTGGGGCGGGAGCAGATACGCAGTATTTT
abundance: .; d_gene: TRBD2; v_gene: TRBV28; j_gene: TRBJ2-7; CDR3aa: CASSLAGTRSYEQYF; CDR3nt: TGTGCCAGCAGTTTAGCCGGGACTAGATCCTACGAGCAGTACTTC
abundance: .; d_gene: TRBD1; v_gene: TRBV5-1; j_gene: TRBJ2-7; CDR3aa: CASSLARDRAYEQYF; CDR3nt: TGCGCCAGCAGCTTGGCTCGGGACAGGGCCTACGAGCAGTACTTC
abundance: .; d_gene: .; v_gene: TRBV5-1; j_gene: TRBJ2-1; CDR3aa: CASSEIDEQFF; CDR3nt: TGCGCCAGCAGCGAGATCGATGAGCAGTTCTTC
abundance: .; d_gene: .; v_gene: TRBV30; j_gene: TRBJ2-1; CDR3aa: CAWISVGSYNEQFF; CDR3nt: TGTGCCTGGATCTCAGTGGGCTCCTACAATGAGCAGTTCTTC
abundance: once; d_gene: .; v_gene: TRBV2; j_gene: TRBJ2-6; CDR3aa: CASMHPGANVLTF; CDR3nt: TGTGCCAGCATGCACCCCGGGGCCAACGTCCTGACTTTC
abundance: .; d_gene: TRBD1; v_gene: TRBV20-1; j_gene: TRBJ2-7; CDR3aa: CSARDLSLTGPLYEQYF; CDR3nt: TGCAGTGCTAGAGATCTTAGTTTGACAGGGCCACTCTACGAGCAGTACTTC
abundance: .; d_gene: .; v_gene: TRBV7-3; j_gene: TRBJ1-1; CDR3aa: CASSSRANTEAFF; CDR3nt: TGTGCCAGCAGCTCCCGGGCGAACACTGAAGCTTTCTTT
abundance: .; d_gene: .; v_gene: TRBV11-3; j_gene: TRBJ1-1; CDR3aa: CASSLMPNTEAFF; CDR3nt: TGTGCCAGCAGCTTAATGCCGAACACTGAAGCTTTCTTT
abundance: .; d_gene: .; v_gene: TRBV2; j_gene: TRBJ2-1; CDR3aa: CASSVDSYNEQFF; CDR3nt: TGTGCCAGCAGTGTAGACAGTTACAATGAGCAGTTCTTC
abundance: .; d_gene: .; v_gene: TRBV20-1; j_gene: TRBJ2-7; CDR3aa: CSARQGSYEQYF; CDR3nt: TGCAGTGCTAGACAGGGATCCTACGAGCAGTACTTC
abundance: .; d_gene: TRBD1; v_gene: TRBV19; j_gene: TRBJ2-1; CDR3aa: CASTTDRGHEQFF; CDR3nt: TGTGCCAGTACCACGGACAGGGGTCATGAGCAGTTCTTC
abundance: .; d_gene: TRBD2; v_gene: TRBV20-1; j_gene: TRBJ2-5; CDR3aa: CSASRTSGRGETQYF; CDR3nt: TGCAGTGCTTCAAGGACTAGCGGGAGGGGTGAGACCCAGTACTTC
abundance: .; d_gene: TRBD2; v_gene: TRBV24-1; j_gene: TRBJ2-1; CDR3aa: CATSDYGASGSTEQFF; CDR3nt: TGTGCCACCAGTGATTATGGGGCTAGCGGGAGCACTGAGCAGTTCTTC
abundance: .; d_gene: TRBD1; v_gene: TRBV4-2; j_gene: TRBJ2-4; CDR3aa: CASSPRQGAFKNIQYF; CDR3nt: TGTGCCAGCAGCCCTAGGCAGGGGGCCTTCAAAAACATTCAGTACTTC
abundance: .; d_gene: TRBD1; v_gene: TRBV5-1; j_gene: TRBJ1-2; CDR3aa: CASRSTGTGYYGYTF; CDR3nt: TGCGCCAGCAGATCTACCGGGACAGGCTACTATGGCTACACCTTC
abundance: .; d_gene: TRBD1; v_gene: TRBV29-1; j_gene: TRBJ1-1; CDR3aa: CSVGTGRGTEAFF; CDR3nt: TGCAGCGTTGGGACAGGTCGGGGCACTGAAGCTTTCTTT
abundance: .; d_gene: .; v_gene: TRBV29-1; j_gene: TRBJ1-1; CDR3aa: CSVVQLNEAFF; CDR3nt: TGCAGCGTTGTACAGCTCAATGAAGCTTTCTTT
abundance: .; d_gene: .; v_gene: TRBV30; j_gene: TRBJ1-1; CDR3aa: CAWTLEMNTEAFF; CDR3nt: TGTGCCTGGACCTTGGAAATGAACACTGAAGCTTTCTTT
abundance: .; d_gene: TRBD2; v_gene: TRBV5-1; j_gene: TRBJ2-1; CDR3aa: CASSSTSGKGDEQFF; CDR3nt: TGCGCCAGCAGCTCGACTAGCGGGAAAGGGGATGAGCAGTTCTTC
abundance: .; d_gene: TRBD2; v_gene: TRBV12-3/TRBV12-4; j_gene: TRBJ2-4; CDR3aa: CASSSTNSGNQYF; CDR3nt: TGTGCCAGCAGTTCCACTAATAGCGGGAATCAGTACTTC
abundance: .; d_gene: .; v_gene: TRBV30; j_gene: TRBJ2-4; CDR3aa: CAWSVMGGWNIQYF; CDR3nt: TGTGCCTGGAGTGTCATGGGGGGCTGGAACATTCAGTACTTC
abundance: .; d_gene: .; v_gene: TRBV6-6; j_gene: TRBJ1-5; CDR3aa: CASSYPGGFGQPQHF; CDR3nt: TGTGCCAGCAGTTACCCGGGGGGGTTCGGGCAGCCCCAGCATTTT
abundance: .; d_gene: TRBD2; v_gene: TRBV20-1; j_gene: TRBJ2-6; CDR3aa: CSAEPGLAGAGANVLTF; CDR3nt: TGCAGTGCTGAGCCGGGACTAGCGGGAGCTGGGGCCAACGTCCTGACTTTC
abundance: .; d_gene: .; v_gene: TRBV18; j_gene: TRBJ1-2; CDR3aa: CASSPPTGRYGYTF; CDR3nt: TGTGCCAGCTCACCACCGACGGGCCGCTATGGCTACACCTTC
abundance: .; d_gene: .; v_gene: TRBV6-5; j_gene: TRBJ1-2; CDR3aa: CASSMGTLDGYTF; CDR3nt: TGTGCCAGCAGTATGGGGACACTCGACGGCTACACCTTC
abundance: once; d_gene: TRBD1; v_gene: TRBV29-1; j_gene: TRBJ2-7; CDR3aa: CSVGQGGSVEQYF; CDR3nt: TGCAGCGTTGGACAAGGGGGCTCGGTCGAGCAGTACTTC
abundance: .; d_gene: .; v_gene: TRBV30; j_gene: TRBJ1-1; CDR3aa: CAWTPHRTEAFF; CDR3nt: TGTGCCTGGACTCCTCATCGGACTGAAGCTTTCTTT
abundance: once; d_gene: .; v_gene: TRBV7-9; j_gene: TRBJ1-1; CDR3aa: CASSPTGIAFF; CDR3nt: TGTGCCAGCAGCCCTACGGGGATCGCTTTCTTT
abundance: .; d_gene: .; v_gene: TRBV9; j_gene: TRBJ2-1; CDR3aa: CASRGGGGIGSEQFF; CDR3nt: TGTGCCAGCAGGGGGGGCGGCGGGATAGGTAGTGAGCAGTTCTTC
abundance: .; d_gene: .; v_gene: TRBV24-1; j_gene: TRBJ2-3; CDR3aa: CATSDPRTSTDTQYF; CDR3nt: TGTGCCACCAGTGATCCCCGGACTAGCACAGATACGCAGTATTTT